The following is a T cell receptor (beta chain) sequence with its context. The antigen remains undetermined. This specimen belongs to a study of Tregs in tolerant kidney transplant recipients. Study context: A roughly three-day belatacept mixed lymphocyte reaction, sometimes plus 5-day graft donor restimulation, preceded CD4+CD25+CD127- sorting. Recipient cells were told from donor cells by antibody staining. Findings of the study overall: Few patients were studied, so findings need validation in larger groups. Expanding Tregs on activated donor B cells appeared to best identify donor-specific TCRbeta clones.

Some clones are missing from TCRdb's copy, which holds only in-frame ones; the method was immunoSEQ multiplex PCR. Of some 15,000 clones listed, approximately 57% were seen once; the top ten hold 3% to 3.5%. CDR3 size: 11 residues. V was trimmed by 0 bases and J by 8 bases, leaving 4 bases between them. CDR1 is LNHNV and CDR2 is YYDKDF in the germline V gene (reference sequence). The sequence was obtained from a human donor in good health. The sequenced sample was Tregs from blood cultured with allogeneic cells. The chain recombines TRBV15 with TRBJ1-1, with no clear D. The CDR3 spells CATSRDREAFF. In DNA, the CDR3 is TGTGCCACCAGCAGAGACAGGGAAGCTTTCTTT.